The next 13 T cell receptor beta chains were all read from a single sample in a study of blood T cell repertoires in COVID-19. Clones were read by immunoSEQ multiplex PCR, and TCRdb kept only the in-frame ones, dropping some. This table has fewer than 200,000 clones, about nine tenths appearing once. Material: peripheral blood. Receptor source: a man aged 50-60 years with acute or convalescent COVID-19.

The V gene is TRBV25-1, the J gene TRBJ1-2; no definite D call. The CDR3 consists of 13 residues. V lost 0 bases and J lost 4, with 6 bases in between. Germline CDR1 is MGHDK and CDR2 is SYGVNS. The CDR3 spells CASSEYTGYGYTF. Here the CDR3 DNA reads TGTGCCAGCAGTGAATATACGGGCTATGGCTACACCTTC.

The chain links TRBV7-2 to TRBJ2-2, with TRBD2 identical over 8 bases. Germline values: CDR1 SGHTA, CDR2 FQGNSA. The CDR3 length is 15 residues. The V gene end was trimmed by 5 bases and the J gene end by 6 bases; junction bases not matched to a gene: 8. CDR3 amino acids: CASSLPGREAGELFF. CDR3 in DNA: TGTGCCAGCAGCCTCCCGGGGCGGGAGGCCGGGGAGCTGTTTTTT. The variable domain in full, completed from reference TRBV7-2 and TRBJ2-2, reads GAGVSQSPSNKVTEKGKDVELRCDPISGHTALYWYRQSLGQGLEFLIYFQGNSAPDKSGLPSDRFSAERTGGSVSTLTIQRTQQEDSAVYLCASSLPGREAGELFFGEGSRLTVL.

The chain has TRBV11-2 and TRBJ2-1, with no clear D. Per germline, CDR1 SGHAT and CDR2 FQNNGV. This CDR3 is 15 amino acids long. V lost 0 bases to trimming and J lost 0 bases, with 6 bases between them. This chain's CDR3 is CASSLEPSSYNEQFF. The CDR3 DNA reads TGTGCCAGCAGCTTAGAGCCCAGCTCCTACAATGAGCAGTTCTTC.

The chain recombines TRBV28 with TRBJ2-3, with 10 bases fitting TRBD1. The length of the CDR3 is 15 residues. Germline loops: CDR1 MDHEN, CDR2 SYDVKM. The ends lost 1 base at V and 4 bases at J; junction bases unmatched: 2. CDR3 region: CASSLLGQGADTQYF. Here the CDR3 DNA reads TGTGCCAGCAGTTTATTAGGACAGGGGGCAGATACGCAGTATTTT.

This chain connects TRBV7-9 to TRBJ2-1, with D perhaps TRBD2 (5 bases). CDR1 is SEHNR, CDR2 FQNEAQ, per germline (reference sequence). The V gene lost 3 bases and the J gene lost 9 bases, with 12 bases spanning the gap. The length of the CDR3 is 13 residues. CDR3 in DNA: TGTGCCAGCAGCTTGAAAACGGCGGGTGAGCAGTTCTTC. Translation gives CASSLKTAGEQFF.

The chain joins TRBV27 to TRBJ1-3, with 7 bases identical to TRBD1. The length of the CDR3 is 15 residues. V lost 4 bases, J lost 3 bases, and 6 bases stayed unmatched. CDR1 MNHEY and CDR2 SMNVEV come from the germline V gene (reference sequence). CDR3 nucleotide sequence: TGTGCCAGCAGTTCGCAAGGGGGCTATGGAAACACCATATATTTT. This codes for CASSSQGGYGNTIYF.

The chain combines TRBV5-5 with TRBJ2-5; the D gene is possibly TRBD1 (6 bases). The CDR3 is made up of 15 amino acids. CDR1 is SGHKS and CDR2 is YYEKEE in the germline V gene (reference sequence). Trimming pared 3 bases from V and 2 bases from J, leaving 14 bases between. The CDR3 nucleotides are TGTGCCAGCAGCTCGGGTTGGACAGCGCAAGAGACCCAGTACTTC. Translated: CASSSGWTAQETQYF.

The chain combines TRBV13 with TRBJ1-4, with D perhaps matching TRBD1 (6 bases). This CDR3 comprises 12 residues. The V end lost 3 bases, the J end lost 8 bases, and 7 bases lay between the germline ends. Per the germline V gene, CDR1 is PRHDT and CDR2 is FYEKMQ (reference sequence). DNA of the CDR3: TGTGCCAGCAGCTTCAGGGGCGAAAAACTGTTTTTT. It codes for CASSFRGEKLFF.

The chain joins TRBV28 to TRBJ1-5; D not resolved. The germline V gene encodes CDR1 MDHEN and CDR2 SYDVKM. Deletions cut 1 base from V and 0 bases from J, with 10 bases between. The CDR3 is made up of 16 amino acids. The CDR3 coding sequence is TGTGCCAGCAGTTTATTTACACAGATTAGCAATCAGCCCCAGCATTTT. Its translation: CASSLFTQISNQPQHF.

This clone was recorded a few times. The rearrangement joins TRBV11-2 to TRBJ2-2; D is unresolved. Germline V CDR1 and CDR2: SGHAT, FQNNGV. CDR3 length equals 14 residues. Trimming left V 2 bases short and J 5 bases short, with 9 bases between. The CDR3 region is CASSLLRSTGELFF. In DNA, the CDR3 is TGTGCCAGCAGCTTATTGAGGTCGACCGGGGAGCTGTTTTTT.

The rearrangement links TRBV27 to TRBJ2-2; TRBD2 might be the D (5 bases). The CDR3 runs to 15 residues. V was trimmed by 5 bases and J by 5 bases, leaving 15 bases between them. Germline CDR1 is MNHEY and CDR2 is SMNVEV (reference sequence). The CDR3 nucleotides are TGTGCCAGCAGTATCACGGGTTCGGGAACCGGGGAGCTGTTTTTT. Encoded protein: CASSITGSGTGELFF.

The chain carries TRBV19 and TRBJ2-3, with 10 bases aligning to TRBD1. The V segment lost 6 bases and the J segment 5 bases; nucleotides outside the gene matches: 2. The length of the CDR3 is 13 residues. Germline assignment: CDR1 LNHDA and CDR2 SQIVND (reference sequence). The CDR3 is CASRRDRGDTQYF. In nucleotides, the CDR3 is TGTGCCAGTAGGAGGGACAGGGGAGATACGCAGTATTTT.

The chain couples TRBV27 to TRBJ2-1; weak D call: TRBD2 (7 bases). Germline-derived CDR1 and CDR2 are MNHEY and SMNVEV (reference sequence). This CDR3 has 17 amino acids. Trimming took off 8 bases at V and 0 bases at J, with 20 bases between the two ends. For the CDR3, the DNA is TGTGCCAGCGGCTCCTGGGGGGGCCCGAGCTCCTACAATGAGCAGTTCTTC. Translation: CASGSWGGPSSYNEQFF.